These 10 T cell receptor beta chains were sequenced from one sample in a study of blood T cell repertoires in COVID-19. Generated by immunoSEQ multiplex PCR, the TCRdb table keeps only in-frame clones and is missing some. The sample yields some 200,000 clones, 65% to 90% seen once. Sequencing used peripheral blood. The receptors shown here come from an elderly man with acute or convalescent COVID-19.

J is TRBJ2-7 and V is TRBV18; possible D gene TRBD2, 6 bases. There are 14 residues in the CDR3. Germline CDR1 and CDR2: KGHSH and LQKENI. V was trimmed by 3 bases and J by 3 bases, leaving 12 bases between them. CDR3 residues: CASSPGGGDYEQYF. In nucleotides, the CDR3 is TGTGCCAGCTCACCTGGTGGAGGGGACTACGAGCAGTACTTC. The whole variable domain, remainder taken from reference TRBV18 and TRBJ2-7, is NAGVMQNPRHLVRRRGQEARLRCSPMKGHSHVYWYRQLPEEGLKFMVYLQKENIIDESGMPKERFSAEFPKEGPSILRIQQVVRGDSAAYFCASSPGGGDYEQYFGPGTRLTVT.

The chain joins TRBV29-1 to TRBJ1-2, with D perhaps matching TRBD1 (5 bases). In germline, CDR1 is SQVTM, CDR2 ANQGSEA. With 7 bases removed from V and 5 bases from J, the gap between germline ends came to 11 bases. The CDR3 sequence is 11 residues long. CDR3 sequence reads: CSALTAYGYTF. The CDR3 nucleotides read TGCAGCGCCTTGACAGCGTATGGCTACACCTTC.

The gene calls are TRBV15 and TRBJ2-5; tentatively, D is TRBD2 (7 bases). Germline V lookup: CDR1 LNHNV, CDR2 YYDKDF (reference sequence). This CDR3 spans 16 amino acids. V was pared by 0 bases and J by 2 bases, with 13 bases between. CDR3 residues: CATSRDLGGGQETQYF. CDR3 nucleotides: TGTGCCACCAGCAGAGATCTAGGGGGGGGACAAGAGACCCAGTACTTC.

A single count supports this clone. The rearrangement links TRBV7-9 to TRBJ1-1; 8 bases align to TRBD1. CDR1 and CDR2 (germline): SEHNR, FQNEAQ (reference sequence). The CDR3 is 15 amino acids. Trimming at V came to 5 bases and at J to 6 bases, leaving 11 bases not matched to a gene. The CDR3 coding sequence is TGTGCCAGCAGCGCCAACCGGGACAGGCAAGCTGAAGCTTTCTTT. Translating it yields CASSANRDRQAEAFF.

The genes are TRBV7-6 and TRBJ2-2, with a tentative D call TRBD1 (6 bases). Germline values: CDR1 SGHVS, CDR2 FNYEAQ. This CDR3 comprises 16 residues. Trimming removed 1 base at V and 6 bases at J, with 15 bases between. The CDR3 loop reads CASSLGAGEIPGELFF. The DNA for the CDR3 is TGTGCCAGCAGCTTAGGGGCAGGGGAGATCCCCGGGGAGCTGTTTTTT.

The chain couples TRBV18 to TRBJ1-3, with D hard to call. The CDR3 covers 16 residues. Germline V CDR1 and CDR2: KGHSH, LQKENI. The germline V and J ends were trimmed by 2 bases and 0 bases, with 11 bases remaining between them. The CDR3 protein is CASSPSIGSSGNTIYF. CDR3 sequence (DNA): TGTGCCAGCTCACCAAGCATCGGGAGCTCTGGAAACACCATATATTTT.

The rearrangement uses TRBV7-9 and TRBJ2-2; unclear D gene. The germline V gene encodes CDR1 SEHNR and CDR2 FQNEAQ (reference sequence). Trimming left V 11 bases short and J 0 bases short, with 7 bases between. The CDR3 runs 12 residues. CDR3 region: CAQATNTGELFF. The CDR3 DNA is TGTGCCCAGGCCACGAACACCGGGGAGCTGTTTTTT.

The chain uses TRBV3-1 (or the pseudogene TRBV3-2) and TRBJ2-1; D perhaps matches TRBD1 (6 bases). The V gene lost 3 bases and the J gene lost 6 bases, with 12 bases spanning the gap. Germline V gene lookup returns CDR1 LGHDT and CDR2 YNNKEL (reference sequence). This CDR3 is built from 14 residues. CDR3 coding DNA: TGTGCCAGCAGCCAGGGGGCGTTCATCAATGAGCAGTTCTTC. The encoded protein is CASSQGAFINEQFF.

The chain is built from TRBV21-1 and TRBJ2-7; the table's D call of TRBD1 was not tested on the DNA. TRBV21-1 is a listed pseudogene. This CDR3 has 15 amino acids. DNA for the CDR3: TGTGCCAGCACCAATTTTGGACAGCCGGCCTACGAGCAGTACTTC. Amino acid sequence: CASTNFGQPAYEQYF.

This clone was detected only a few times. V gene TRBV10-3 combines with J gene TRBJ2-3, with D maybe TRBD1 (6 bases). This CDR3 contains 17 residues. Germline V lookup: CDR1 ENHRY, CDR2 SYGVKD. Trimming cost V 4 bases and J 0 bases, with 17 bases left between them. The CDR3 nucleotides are TGTGCCATCAGTGCTTCCCCACAGGGAGAAAGCACAGATACGCAGTATTTT. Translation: CAISASPQGESTDTQYF.